This is a list of T cell receptor beta chains from one sample in a study of CD8+CD57+ T cells in acquired aplastic anemia. One entry per CDR3 protein, called by TCRdb with MiXCR from the reads. Of around 150,000 distinct CDR3 sequences listed, 65% to 75% are singletons. Sequencing used sorted CD4+, CD8+, or CD8+CD57+ T cells (not recorded which) from PBMCs. These receptors were collected from a human donor with aplastic anemia. Each CDR3 is given with its conserved first and last residue. The order of the fields is clone size, D gene, J gene, V gene, CDR3 protein, CDR3 DNA. D genes are given only for firm matches. Some rows have no size entry. The others give once, few or many, or a class for an expanded clone.

size: NA; D: TRBD1; J: TRBJ2-7; V: TRBV7-9; CDR3: CASTWDRSGEQYF; DNA: TGTGCCAGCACTTGGGACAGGTCAGGCGAGCAGTACTTC
size: NA; D: NA; J: TRBJ1-2; V: TRBV10-3; CDR3: CAISEAREGYYGYTF; DNA: TGTGCCATCAGTGAGGCCAGGGAGGGATACTATGGCTACACCTTC
size: NA; D: TRBD1; J: TRBJ2-5; V: TRBV20-1; CDR3: CSPDPGQGQETQYF; DNA: TGCAGCCCAGATCCGGGACAGGGGCAAGAGACCCAGTACTTC
size: NA; D: NA; J: TRBJ2-3; V: TRBV5-1; CDR3: CASSLPKGTDTQYF; DNA: TGCGCCAGCAGCCTGCCCAAGGGGACAGATACGCAGTATTTT
size: many; D: NA; J: TRBJ1-5; V: TRBV24-1; CDR3: CATPQSGARSNQPQHF; DNA: TGTGCCACCCCACAATCGGGGGCGAGAAGCAATCAGCCCCAGCATTTT
size: NA; D: TRBD2; J: TRBJ2-3; V: TRBV19; CDR3: CASIPASGGGDTQYF; DNA: TGTGCCAGTATTCCGGCTAGCGGGGGGGGAGATACGCAGTATTTT
size: NA; D: NA; J: TRBJ2-3; V: TRBV10-3; CDR3: CAISESADTQYF; DNA: TGTGCCATCAGTGAGTCGGCAGATACGCAGTATTTT
size: NA; D: NA; J: TRBJ2-7; V: TRBV24-1; CDR3: CSARVPSDEQYF; DNA: TGCAGTGCTAGAGTCCCTAGCGACGAGCAGTACTTC
size: NA; D: NA; J: TRBJ2-3; V: TRBV20-1; CDR3: CSARKADTQYF; DNA: TGCAGTGCTAGGAAAGCGGATACGCAGTATTTT
size: few; D: TRBD2; J: TRBJ2-3; V: TRBV19; CDR3: CASSEGTSSTDTQYF; DNA: TGTGCCAGTAGTGAAGGGACTAGCAGCACAGATACGCAGTATTTT
size: NA; D: TRBD1; J: TRBJ2-7; V: TRBV5-5; CDR3: CASSPRDSSYEQYF; DNA: TGTGCCAGCAGCCCAAGGGACAGCTCCTACGAGCAGTACTTC
size: NA; D: TRBD2; J: TRBJ2-3; V: TRBV4-3; CDR3: CASSQELAGGSDTQYF; DNA: TGCGCCAGCAGCCAAGAGTTAGCGGGGGGTTCAGATACGCAGTATTTT
size: NA; D: NA; J: TRBJ2-3; V: TRBV19; CDR3: CASKVEGTDTQYF; DNA: TGTGCCAGTAAGGTAGAAGGGACAGATACGCAGTATTTT
size: NA; D: NA; J: TRBJ2-1; V: TRBV7-2; CDR3: CASSPGPNNEQFF; DNA: TGTGCCAGCAGCCCGGGACCAAACAATGAGCAGTTCTTC
size: once; D: TRBD2; J: TRBJ2-1; V: TRBV9; CDR3: CASSALGTSNHNEQFF; DNA: TGTGCCAGCAGCGCCCTCGGGACTAGCAACCACAATGAGCAGTTCTTC
size: few; D: NA; J: TRBJ1-1; V: TRBV2; CDR3: CASSANSGVYTEAFF; DNA: TGTGCCAGCAGTGCGAACTCAGGGGTCTACACTGAAGCTTTCTTT
size: NA; D: NA; J: TRBJ1-1; V: TRBV20-1; CDR3: CSARDNTEAFF; DNA: TGCAGTGCTAGGGACAACACTGAAGCTTTCTTT
size: few; D: NA; J: TRBJ2-7; V: TRBV20-1; CDR3: CSARDPVSLHSYEQYF; DNA: TGCAGTGCTAGAGACCCCGTTTCCTTACACTCCTACGAGCAGTACTTC
size: NA; D: TRBD2; J: TRBJ2-2; V: TRBV24-1; CDR3: CATSDLGRGDTGELFF; DNA: TGTGCCACCAGTGATTTAGGGAGGGGAGATACCGGGGAGCTGTTTTTT
size: many; D: NA; J: TRBJ1-3; V: TRBV15; CDR3: CATSREHRLSSGNTIYF; DNA: TGTGCCACCAGCAGAGAGCACAGGCTGAGCTCTGGAAACACCATATATTTT
size: NA; D: NA; J: TRBJ2-2; V: TRBV7-6; CDR3: CASSQDSLASTGELFF; DNA: TGTGCCAGCAGCCAAGACTCCCTAGCCTCCACCGGGGAGCTGTTTTTT
size: NA; D: TRBD1; J: TRBJ1-2; V: TRBV29-1; CDR3: CSGTGGRNGYTF; DNA: TGCAGCGGGACAGGGGGACGGAATGGCTACACCTTC
size: NA; D: TRBD1; J: TRBJ1-2; V: TRBV10-3; CDR3: CAIRGTDRGYGYTF; DNA: TGTGCCATCAGGGGTACGGACAGGGGCTATGGCTACACCTTC
size: NA; D: NA; J: TRBJ1-1; V: TRBV7-9; CDR3: CASSLIPGGNTEAFF; DNA: TGTGCCAGCAGCTTAATACCTGGGGGGAACACTGAAGCTTTCTTT
size: NA; D: TRBD1; J: TRBJ2-7; V: TRBV15; CDR3: CATSRGDRDTDEQYF; DNA: TGTGCCACCAGCAGAGGGGACAGGGATACGGACGAGCAGTACTTC
size: NA; D: TRBD2; J: TRBJ2-3; V: TRBV11-2; CDR3: CASSLDGGRDTQYF; DNA: TGTGCCAGCAGCTTAGATGGCGGGAGAGATACGCAGTATTTT
size: NA; D: NA; J: TRBJ2-3; V: TRBV18; CDR3: CASSPRDSTDTQYF; DNA: TGTGCCAGCTCGCCCCGGGACAGCACAGATACGCAGTATTTT
size: few; D: NA; J: TRBJ1-6; V: TRBV25-1; CDR3: CASSEYGRGRGGDSPLHF; DNA: TGTGCCAGCAGTGAATATGGGAGAGGTCGGGGCGGTGATTCACCCCTCCACTTT
size: few; D: TRBD2; J: TRBJ2-7; V: TRBV12-3/TRBV12-4; CDR3: CASSLRLAGDEQYF; DNA: TGTGCCAGCAGTTTACGATTAGCGGGAGACGAGCAGTACTTC
size: NA; D: NA; J: TRBJ2-5; V: TRBV7-9; CDR3: CASSTRDYQETQYF; DNA: TGTGCCAGCAGCACCCGGGACTACCAAGAGACCCAGTACTTC
size: NA; D: NA; J: TRBJ2-2; V: TRBV27; CDR3: CASSPAILGTGELFF; DNA: TGTGCCAGCAGCCCCGCCATCCTGGGCACCGGGGAGCTGTTTTTT
size: NA; D: TRBD2; J: TRBJ2-3; V: TRBV24-1; CDR3: CATSDLQTSGTDTQYF; DNA: TGTGCCACCAGTGATTTGCAGACTAGCGGCACAGATACGCAGTATTTT
size: NA; D: TRBD2; J: TRBJ2-2; V: TRBV5-4; CDR3: CASSIRTSVNTGELFF; DNA: TGTGCCAGCAGCATTCGGACTAGCGTGAACACCGGGGAGCTGTTTTTT
size: few; D: TRBD2; J: TRBJ2-7; V: TRBV2; CDR3: CASSAGGGGGYEQYF; DNA: TGTGCCAGCAGTGCCGGGGGTGGCGGGGGTTACGAGCAGTACTTC
size: NA; D: NA; J: TRBJ1-2; V: TRBV5-6; CDR3: CASSLGGATNYGYTF; DNA: TGTGCCAGCAGCTTGGGTGGGGCTACTAACTATGGCTACACCTTC
size: NA; D: NA; J: TRBJ1-3; V: TRBV29-1; CDR3: CSVFSGNTIYF; DNA: TGCAGCGTGTTCTCTGGAAACACCATATATTTT
size: NA; D: NA; J: TRBJ1-2; V: TRBV20-1; CDR3: CSARDREAATYGYTF; DNA: TGCAGTGCTAGAGATCGGGAGGCAGCCACCTATGGCTACACCTTC
size: NA; D: NA; J: TRBJ1-1; V: TRBV20-1; CDR3: CSARDGAVDTEAFF; DNA: TGCAGTGCTAGAGATGGGGCGGTGGACACTGAAGCTTTCTTT
size: many; D: TRBD2; J: TRBJ2-5; V: TRBV6-4; CDR3: CASSETSGSQETQYF; DNA: TGTGCCAGCAGTGAAACTAGCGGGTCCCAAGAGACCCAGTACTTC
size: NA; D: TRBD2; J: TRBJ2-2; V: TRBV2; CDR3: CASKSGVNTGELFF; DNA: TGTGCCAGCAAAAGCGGGGTGAACACCGGGGAGCTGTTTTTT
size: NA; D: TRBD1; J: TRBJ2-3; V: TRBV9; CDR3: CASSVMDRGEDTQYF; DNA: TGTGCCAGCAGCGTAATGGACAGGGGTGAAGATACGCAGTATTTT
size: NA; D: NA; J: TRBJ1-1; V: TRBV15; CDR3: CATKKDSRNTGAFF; DNA: TGTGCCACCAAGAAGGACAGCAGGAACACTGGAGCTTTCTTT
size: NA; D: NA; J: TRBJ2-5; V: TRBV7-3; CDR3: CASSLGSGHGKWTQYF; DNA: TGTGCCAGCAGCTTAGGGTCAGGACATGGGAAGTGGACCCAGTACTTC
size: NA; D: TRBD2; J: TRBJ2-1; V: TRBV20-1; CDR3: CSFAGGHDNEQFF; DNA: TGCAGTTTTGCGGGAGGTCATGACAATGAGCAGTTCTTC